Sequencing of this T cell receptor (beta chain) was carried out in a study of shared clonotypes between healthy human individuals. Study-wide points: It was observed that roughly 5.4% of naive CD4 clonotypes were shared across several donors. Non-shared clonotypes showed lower generation probabilities than clonotypes common to all four donors.

Positively selected for CCR7, the CD45RO-negative cells used as naive CD8 cells excluded terminally differentiated effector memory CD45RA+ cells. Trimming removed 5 bases from V and 6 bases from J; junction bases left unmatched: 9. Germline CDR1 reads MNHEY; CDR2 reads SVGAGI. This CDR3 is built from 15 residues. The authors distributed each subset's genomic DNA evenly over several immunoSEQ plates. Study processing details: ImmunoSEQ output held junction-only sequences without quality scores, so filtering differed. The table came from immunoSEQ multiplex PCR; TCRdb's copy has only in-frame clones and leaves some out. The DNA gave D and trimming, while V, J and clone size come from that table. The sample carries about 2 million clones, about 95% recorded once. As regards this clone: Antigen unknown.

The sequence came from a young man in good health. Sequences were obtained from naive CD8+ T cells sorted from blood. The rearrangement joins TRBV6-5 to TRBJ2-7; 11 nucleotides align to TRBD1. CDR3 DNA sequence: TGTGCCAGCAGTGTCGTGGGACAGGGGGAGTTCGAGCAGTACTTC. Translation: CASSVVGQGEFEQYF.